The sequence of this TCR beta chain was determined in a study of cytotoxic CD8 clonotypes in ibrutinib-treated CLL (dated by TCRdb to 2020 to 2022). The study in broad terms: The cohort had 11 relapsed/refractory and approximately 15 treatment-naive patients; fewer than 18 were IGHV unmutated. Responses were partial in around 25 patients and complete in 2; after median around 72 months follow-up, about 14 stayed in remission and about twelve progressed. Response samples were taken after a median of roughly 12 months on treatment, ranging from 6 to 36 months. On average, each sample had approximately 260,000 productive templates and tens of thousands of productive rearrangements. Longitudinal samples were available for about 30% of the roughly 86 trial participants. Cryopreserved peripheral blood mononuclear cells were obtained before treatment, at response, and at either sustained remission or disease progression. All remission and progressive disease samples were collected while patients were still receiving ibrutinib.

The V end gives up 5 bases and the J end 4 bases, leaving 3 bases in the junction not matched to a gene. The CDR1 and CDR2 encoded by the germline V gene (reference sequence) are SEHNR and FQNEAQ. Counted from cysteine to phenylalanine, this CDR3 has 13 amino acids. The CDR3 DNA has 39 bases and is translated from base 1. Notes on this clone: Its antigen specificity is not known. No much larger clone exists at a distance of one base, and base qualities are not known.

A MiSeq instrument was used for deep resolution sequencing, which targeted depths ranging from 1 in 1 million up to 1 in 200,000 T cells, with coverage averaging 10x for each clonotype. The immunoSEQ hsTCRB Kit was used to generate TCR beta libraries. Per the authors' processing: ImmunoSEQ Data Assistant and ImmunoSEQ Analyzer were used for data analysis, and V, D and J genes were assigned according to IMGT definitions. Clonality was computed as one minus normalized Shannon entropy of productive rearrangement frequencies, ranging from 0 to 1. Public clonotype analysis was restricted to overrepresented clonotypes comprising at least 0.05% of each patient's repertoire. Repertoires from about a dozen age-matched healthy donors in immuneACCESS were used as clonality controls. TCRdb holds this immuneACCESS table with in-frame rearrangements only. Some clones are missing; in checked studies, unresolved V genes explain under half, and the rest has no known cause. Clone size and V and J calls were adopted from that table, with D and trimming inferred from the DNA. The sample table lists 250,000 or so clones, 70% of them with a count of one. The ten largest make up roughly 15% of the sample.

The paper as a whole reports these results and caveats: Lymph node repertoires were not examined, and the timing of sampling was not matched between patients in sustained remission and those whose disease progressed. Public clonotypes were rare and either shrank or stayed stable during treatment, and the rise in clonality at ibrutinib response reflected expansion of private clonotypes. Baseline clonality exceeded that of age-matched healthy donors and correlated strongly with circulating CD8+ T-cell counts. An increase in clonality was observed at ibrutinib response, with clonality remaining stable during sustained remission and falling back toward baseline at progression.

Reading the label with the study, this specimen's time point is: around 25 months on ibrutinib. For TCR beta library preparation, roughly 2.2 micrograms of genomic DNA were isolated from cryopreserved PBMCs. Longitudinal blood samples from CLL patients on ibrutinib monotherapy underwent high-throughput TCR beta sequencing. The patients took part in an open-label, single-center phase 2 trial of ibrutinib monotherapy. The TCR originated in a human donor with chronic lymphocytic leukemia. The sequence joins TRBV7-9 to TRBJ1-1; TRBD1 aligns with 8 central bases. Source: PBMCs, taken after 24 months of ibrutinib treatment. The CDR3 corresponds to CASSRTGGTEAFF. In nucleotide form, the sequence is TGTGCCAGCAGCAGAACAGGGGGCACTGAAGCTTTCTTT.